Listed below are T cell receptor beta chains from one sample, sequenced in a study of blood T cells in healthy people across ages. TCRdb called the 5' RACE reads again in MiXCR, with one record for every CDR3 protein. The table has around 580,000 distinct CDR3 sequences, more than 45% seen once. Sequencing was performed on blood. The origin of the receptors is an elderly man in good health. CDR3s include the opening cysteine and the closing phenylalanine or tryptophan. D genes are given only for firm matches. Not all rows give a size; the values are once, few, many and, for expanded clones, a class.

d_gene,v_gene,j_gene,abundance,CDR3nt,CDR3aa
.,TRBV20-1,TRBJ2-7,few,TGCAGTGGAGTCCGGGACATCTACGAGCAGTACTTC,CSGVRDIYEQYF
TRBD1,TRBV29-1,TRBJ2-5,few,TGCAGCGTAGACAGGGGGATCGGAGAGACCCAGTACTTC,CSVDRGIGETQYF
.,TRBV7-9,TRBJ1-2,.,TGTGCCAGCAGCTTTGGGGGACTAGGGTATGGCTACACCTTC,CASSFGGLGYGYTF
TRBD2,TRBV4-3,TRBJ2-1,.,TGCGCCAGCAGCCAAGCCCTAGCGGGAGGGAGGTGGAATGAGCAGTTCTTC,CASSQALAGGRWNEQFF
.,TRBV3-1,TRBJ2-5,.,TGTGCCAGCGTGAACTGGGGGCAAGAGACCCAGTACTTC,CASVNWGQETQYF
.,TRBV20-1,TRBJ2-7,.,TGCAGTGCTTATCGGGGGAGCTCCTACAATGAGCAGTACTTC,CSAYRGSSYNEQYF
.,TRBV5-1,TRBJ2-7,many,TGCGCCAGCAGCTTCAACAGCTACGAGCAGTACTTC,CASSFNSYEQYF
.,TRBV9,TRBJ2-1,.,TGTGCCAGCAGCGGCGGGCGGACGGGCTTCTACAATGAGCAGTTCTTC,CASSGGRTGFYNEQFF
TRBD1,TRBV20-1,TRBJ1-2,.,TGCAGTGCTGCCTATACGGGACAGGGTAATGGCTACACCTTC,CSAAYTGQGNGYTF
.,TRBV6-6,TRBJ2-3,many,TGTGCCAGCAGTTACGGGCTAGGCACAGATACGCAGTATTTT,CASSYGLGTDTQYF
TRBD1,TRBV6-1,TRBJ2-7,.,TGTGCCAGCAACCGGGACAGGTTTGGCTACGAGCAGTACTTC,CASNRDRFGYEQYF
.,TRBV11-2,TRBJ1-2,few,TGTGCCAGTCCCGGTGGGGGCGACTATGGCTACACCTTC,CASPGGGDYGYTF
.,TRBV9,TRBJ2-3,few,TGTGCCACCATCCCCCGAGGCACCCACAGGGATACGCAGTATTTT,CATIPRGTHRDTQYF
.,TRBV20-1,TRBJ1-4,.,TGCAGTGCTTGGGAGGGAAATGAAAAACTGTTTTTT,CSAWEGNEKLFF
.,TRBV9,TRBJ2-7,.,TGTGCCAGCAGCAAGGGACTCCTCTCCTACGAGCAGTACTTC,CASSKGLLSYEQYF
.,TRBV11-2,TRBJ2-5,.,TGTGCCAGCAGCTCTAGAGGGGGGTGGGGCTACAATGAGCAGTACTTC,CASSSRGGWGYNEQYF
TRBD1,TRBV18,TRBJ2-5,.,TGTGCCAGCTCACTTACGACAGGGGGGCTCCAAGAGACCCAGTACTTC,CASSLTTGGLQETQYF
.,TRBV25-1,TRBJ2-5,.,TGTGCCAGGGTAGAACCCCAAGAGACCCAGTACTTC,CARVEPQETQYF
.,TRBV7-2,TRBJ2-3,.,TGTGCCAGCAGCTTAGTTGGGGTTCGGGGGGATACGCAGTATTTT,CASSLVGVRGDTQYF
.,TRBV9,TRBJ2-1,.,TGTGCCAGCAGCGTAGAATTGGGCGATCAGCAGTTCTTC,CASSVELGDQQFF
.,TRBV7-8,TRBJ2-5,few,TGTGCCAGCAGCTTAGATGAGACAGCAAGCCAAGAGACCCAGTACTTC,CASSLDETASQETQYF
.,TRBV28,TRBJ1-1,.,TGTGCCAGCAGCCGAGGCAACTCTGAAGCTTTCTTT,CASSRGNSEAFF
TRBD2,TRBV6-1,TRBJ2-3,few,TGTGCCAGCAGCCGATCGGGACTAGCGGGGACCACAGATACGCAGTATTTT,CASSRSGLAGTTDTQYF
.,TRBV12-3/TRBV12-4,TRBJ2-7,.,TGTGCCAGCAGTCGTGACAGATTCCTCGACGAGCAGTACTTC,CASSRDRFLDEQYF
.,TRBV6-2/TRBV6-3,TRBJ2-7,medium-sized,TGTGCCAGCAGTTATATAGACGAGCAGTACTTC,CASSYIDEQYF
.,TRBV21-1,TRBJ1-5,.,TGTGCCAGCAGCAAGGGGACATATAGCAATCAGCCCCAGCATTTT,CASSKGTYSNQPQHF
.,TRBV7-2,TRBJ2-5,.,TGCGCCAGCAGCTTAGCCGGGGTCGGGACAACAGAGACCCAGTACTTC,CASSLAGVGTTETQYF
TRBD2,TRBV6-5,TRBJ2-3,many,TGTGCCAGCAGCCGGACTAGCGGGAATACGCAGTATTTT,CASSRTSGNTQYF
.,TRBV7-2,TRBJ1-1,.,TGTGCCAGCAGCGTCACACACCCCGTTTTAGCTGAAGCTTTCTTT,CASSVTHPVLAEAFF
.,TRBV7-3,TRBJ1-4,few,TGTGCCAGCAGCCCCGGTGCTGGGGCACCTAATGAAAAACTGTTTTTT,CASSPGAGAPNEKLFF
.,TRBV27,TRBJ1-5,.,TGTGCCAGCTCGTTGCAAAGCAATCAGCCCCAGCATTTT,CASSLQSNQPQHF
.,TRBV12-3/TRBV12-4,TRBJ1-2,few,TGTGCCAGCAGTTACAGGGATGGCTACACCTTC,CASSYRDGYTF
.,TRBV27,TRBJ2-7,.,TGTGCCAGCAGTGCCTCGGACCGAACCTACGAGCAGTACTTC,CASSASDRTYEQYF
TRBD1,TRBV6-5,TRBJ2-2,few,TGTGCCAGCAGTGGGACAGGGGGCGGGGAGCTGTTTTTT,CASSGTGGGELFF
TRBD2,TRBV5-8,TRBJ2-1,few,TGTGCCAGCAGCTGGACTAGCGGGAGGTTTGAGCAGTTCTTC,CASSWTSGRFEQFF
.,TRBV7-8,TRBJ2-5,.,TGTGCCAGCAGGCAAGTGACAGCCCAAGAGACCCAGTACTTC,CASRQVTAQETQYF
TRBD2,TRBV7-9,TRBJ2-7,few,TGTGCCAGCAGTTCACGAGCGGGAGGGACAAACTACGAGCAGTACTTC,CASSSRAGGTNYEQYF
.,TRBV14,TRBJ2-1,.,TGTGCCAGCAGCTCGGGGCGAAGCACTGAGCAGTTCTTC,CASSSGRSTEQFF
.,TRBV11-3,TRBJ1-1,.,TGTGCCAGCAGCTTAGACAGGTTGGGTGAAGCTTTCTTT,CASSLDRLGEAFF
.,TRBV7-9,TRBJ1-2,few,TGTGCCAGCAGCTTTGGGCAGGAGGGTGGCTACACCTTC,CASSFGQEGGYTF
.,TRBV9,TRBJ2-3,.,TGTGCCAGCAGCGTTCCGACCGGACATGAACTCACAGATACGCAGTATTTT,CASSVPTGHELTDTQYF
.,TRBV7-2,TRBJ1-1,once,TGTGCCAGCAGCCCTCACGGGACGGCAAACACGGAAGCTTTCTTT,CASSPHGTANTEAFF
.,TRBV29-1,TRBJ2-5,.,TGCAGCGTTGAACCCAAAACCGGGGAGACCCAGTACTTC,CSVEPKTGETQYF
.,TRBV7-2,TRBJ2-7,few,TGTGCCAGCAGCCCGGCCAGGGGGAGGTACGAGCAGTACTTC,CASSPARGRYEQYF
.,TRBV7-9,TRBJ2-2,.,TGTGCCAGCAGCTTAGATTTAGCTCACACCGGGGAGCTGTTTTTT,CASSLDLAHTGELFF
.,TRBV20-1,TRBJ2-6,few,TGCAGTGGCAGGGGTTCAGGGGAATCTGGGGCCAACGTCCTGACTTTC,CSGRGSGESGANVLTF
TRBD1,TRBV7-2,TRBJ1-2,.,TGTGCCAGCAGCTACGACTCCGGGACAGGAAGTGGCTACACCTTC,CASSYDSGTGSGYTF
.,TRBV7-9,TRBJ2-1,.,TGTGCCAGCACTACAGGAGCCAATTCCTACAATGAGCAGTTCTTC,CASTTGANSYNEQFF
.,TRBV7-2,TRBJ2-3,few,TGTGCCAGCAGCTACACACTCAGGGACGGCACAGATACGCAGTATTTT,CASSYTLRDGTDTQYF
TRBD2,TRBV9,TRBJ2-3,.,TGTGCCAGCAGCGTAGGACTAGCGGGGGATCCTAGCACAGATACGCAGTATTTT,CASSVGLAGDPSTDTQYF